This section outlines one T cell receptor (beta chain) sequence together with its context. The CDR3 consists of 15 residues. The germline V gene has CDR1 MNHNS and CDR2 SASEGT. The V and J ends lost 2 bases and 5 bases, in that order; junction bases with no gene match: 6. Libraries were prepared by immunoSEQ multiplex PCR; TCRdb keeps only in-frame clonotypes and omits some of them. The sample holds fewer than 75,000 clones, 87% seen once. The sample originates from a study of blood T cell repertoires in COVID-19. As for the study in general: Collection of acute and convalescent COVID-19 samples took place in the United States, Italy and Spain.

Sequencing used peripheral blood. The receptor was derived from a man between 60 and 75 years old with active or convalescent COVID-19. The chain couples TRBV6-1 to TRBJ2-7, with 10 bases lining up with TRBD1. The CDR3 protein is CASSESRDRGHEQYF. CDR3 coding DNA: TGTGCCAGCAGTGAAAGTAGGGACAGGGGCCACGAGCAGTACTTC.